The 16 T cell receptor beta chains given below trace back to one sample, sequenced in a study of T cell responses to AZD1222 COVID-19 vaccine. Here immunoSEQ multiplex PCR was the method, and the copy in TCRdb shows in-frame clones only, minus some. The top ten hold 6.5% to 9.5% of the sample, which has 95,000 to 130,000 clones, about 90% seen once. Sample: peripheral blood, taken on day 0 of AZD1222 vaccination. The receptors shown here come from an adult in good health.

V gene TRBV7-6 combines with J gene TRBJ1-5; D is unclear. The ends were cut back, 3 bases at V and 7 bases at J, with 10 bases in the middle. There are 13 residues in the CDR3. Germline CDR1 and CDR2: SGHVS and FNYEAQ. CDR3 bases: TGTGCCAGCAGCTTTGACGGGATCCAGCCCCAGCATTTT. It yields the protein CASSFDGIQPQHF.

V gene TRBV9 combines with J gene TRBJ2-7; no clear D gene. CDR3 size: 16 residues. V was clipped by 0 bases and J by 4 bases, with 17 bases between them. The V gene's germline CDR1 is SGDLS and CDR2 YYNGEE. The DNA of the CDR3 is TGTGCCAGCAGCGTAGAAGTAACGGCGAGCAGGTACGAGCAGTACTTC. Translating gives CASSVEVTASRYEQYF.

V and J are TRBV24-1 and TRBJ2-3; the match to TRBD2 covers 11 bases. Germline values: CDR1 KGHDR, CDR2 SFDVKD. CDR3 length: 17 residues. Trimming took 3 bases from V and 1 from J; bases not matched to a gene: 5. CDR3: CATSDMKTSGGTDTQYF. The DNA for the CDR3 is TGTGCCACCAGTGATATGAAGACTAGCGGGGGCACAGATACGCAGTATTTT.

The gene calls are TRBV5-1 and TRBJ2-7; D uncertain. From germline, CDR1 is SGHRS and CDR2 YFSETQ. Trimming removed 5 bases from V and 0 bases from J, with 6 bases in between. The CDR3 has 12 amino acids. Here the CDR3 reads CASRQSSYEQYF. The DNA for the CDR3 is TGCGCCAGCAGGCAATCCTCCTACGAGCAGTACTTC.

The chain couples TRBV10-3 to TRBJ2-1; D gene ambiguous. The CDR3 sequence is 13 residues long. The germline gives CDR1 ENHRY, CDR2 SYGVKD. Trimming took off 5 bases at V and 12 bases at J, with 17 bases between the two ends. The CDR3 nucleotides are TGTGCCATCAGTAACCGCCCCCCGGACCGGCAGTTCTTC. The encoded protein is CAISNRPPDRQFF.

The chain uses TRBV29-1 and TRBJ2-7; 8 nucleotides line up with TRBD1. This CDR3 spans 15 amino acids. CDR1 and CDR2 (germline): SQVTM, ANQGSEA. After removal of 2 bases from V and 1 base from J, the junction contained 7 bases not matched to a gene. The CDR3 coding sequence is TGCAGCGTTGAATTAGGGGGACAGGCGTCCTACGAGCAGTACTTC. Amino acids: CSVELGGQASYEQYF.

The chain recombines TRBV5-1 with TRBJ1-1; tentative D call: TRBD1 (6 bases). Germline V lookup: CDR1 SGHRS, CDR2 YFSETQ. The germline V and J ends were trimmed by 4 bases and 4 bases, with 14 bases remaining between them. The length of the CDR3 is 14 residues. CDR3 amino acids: CASSPETGSTEAFF. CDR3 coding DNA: TGCGCCAGCAGCCCAGAAACAGGGAGCACTGAAGCTTTCTTT.

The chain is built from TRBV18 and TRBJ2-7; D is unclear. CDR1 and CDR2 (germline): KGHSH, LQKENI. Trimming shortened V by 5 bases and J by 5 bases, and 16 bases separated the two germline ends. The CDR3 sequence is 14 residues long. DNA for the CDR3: TGTGCCAGCTCAATGGTAGAGACCTTCGACGAGCAGTACTTC. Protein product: CASSMVETFDEQYF.

In DNA form, the CDR3 reads TGTGCCAGCAGTTACCCCACGGACAGTTTAAATCAGCCCCAGCATTTT. Protein product: CASSYPTDSLNQPQHF. This sequence joins TRBV28 and TRBJ1-5; possibly TRBD1 for D (6 bases). In germline, CDR1 is MDHEN, CDR2 SYDVKM. The ends were cut back, 4 bases at V and 4 bases at J, with 17 bases in the middle. The CDR3 covers 16 residues.

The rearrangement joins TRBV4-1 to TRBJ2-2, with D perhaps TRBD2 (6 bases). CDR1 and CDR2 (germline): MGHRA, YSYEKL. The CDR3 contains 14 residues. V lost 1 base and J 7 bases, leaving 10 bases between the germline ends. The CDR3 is CASSQVIAVGELFF. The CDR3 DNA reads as TGCGCCAGCAGCCAAGTAATAGCGGTCGGGGAGCTGTTTTTT.

CDR3 bases: TGTGCCAGTAGTATATCTGAGGGGGACAGTTATGAAAAACTGTTTTTT. Encoded protein: CASSISEGDSYEKLFF. This rearrangement joins TRBV19 to TRBJ1-4, with 7 bases fitting TRBD1. CDR1 LNHDA and CDR2 SQIVND come from the germline V gene (reference sequence). CDR3 length: 16 residues. V lost 2 bases and J lost 6; bases outside the gene matches: 9.

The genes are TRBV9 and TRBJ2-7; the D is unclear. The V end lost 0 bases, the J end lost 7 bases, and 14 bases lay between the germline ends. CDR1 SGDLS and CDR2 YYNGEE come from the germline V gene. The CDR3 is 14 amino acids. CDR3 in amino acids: CASSVGGGPTEQYF. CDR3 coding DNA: TGTGCCAGCAGCGTAGGAGGCGGACCTACGGAGCAGTACTTC.

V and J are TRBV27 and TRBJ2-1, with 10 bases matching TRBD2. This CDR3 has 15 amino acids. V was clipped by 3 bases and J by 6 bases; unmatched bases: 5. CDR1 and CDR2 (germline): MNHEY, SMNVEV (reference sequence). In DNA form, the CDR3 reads TGTGCCAGCAGTTTCTGGCTAGCGGGAGTCAATGAGCAGTTCTTC. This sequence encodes CASSFWLAGVNEQFF.

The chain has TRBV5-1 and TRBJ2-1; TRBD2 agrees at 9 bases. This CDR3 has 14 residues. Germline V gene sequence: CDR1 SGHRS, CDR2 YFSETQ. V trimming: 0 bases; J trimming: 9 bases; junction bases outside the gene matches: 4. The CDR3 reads CASSLVRGRAEQFF. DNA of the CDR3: TGCGCCAGCAGCTTGGTACGCGGGAGGGCTGAGCAGTTCTTC.

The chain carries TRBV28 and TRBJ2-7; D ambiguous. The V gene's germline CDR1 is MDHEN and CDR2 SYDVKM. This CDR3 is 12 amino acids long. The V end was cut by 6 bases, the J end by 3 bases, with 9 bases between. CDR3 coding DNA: TGTGCCAGCAGCACCGACCGCTACGAGCAGTACTTC. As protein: CASSTDRYEQYF.

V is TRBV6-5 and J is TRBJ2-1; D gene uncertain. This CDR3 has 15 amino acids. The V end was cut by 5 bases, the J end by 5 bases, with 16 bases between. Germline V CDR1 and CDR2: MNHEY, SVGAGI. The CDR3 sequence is CASSPQRYGHNEQFF. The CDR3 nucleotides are TGTGCCAGCAGTCCTCAGCGATATGGACACAATGAGCAGTTCTTC.